This T cell receptor (beta chain) originates from a study of blood T cell repertoires in COVID-19. At the level of the study: COVID-19 samples collected from the United States, Italy and Spain covered acute and convalescent phases. From T cells, B-cell-depleted T cells, or PBMCs came the material, which was cDNA or gDNA.

Unmatched junction bases numbered 2, after V lost 1 base and J lost 1 base. Germline V lookup: CDR1 SGHTA, CDR2 FQGTGA. This CDR3 has 15 amino acids. Patients in Seattle were enrolled during active infection, then followed longitudinally. Details on this clone: This same CDR3 is encoded by further DNA sequences in the sample.

As originally analysed: Amplifying reference gene primers gave estimates of nucleated cell counts. Libraries were prepared by immunoSEQ multiplex PCR; TCRdb keeps only in-frame clonotypes and omits some of them. The V and J calls and clone size come from that table; D and trimming were worked out from the DNA. The sample shows over 150,000 clones, roughly 83% of them seen only once. The sequence came from a woman aged 60-70 years with COVID-19, enrolled during active disease. This chain connects TRBV7-3 to TRBJ2-3, with 7 bases that match TRBD2. The sequenced sample was peripheral blood. The CDR3 nucleotides read TGTGCCAGCAGCTTAATTGCGGGGGGCACAGATACGCAGTATTTT. Protein: CASSLIAGGTDTQYF.